One TCR beta chain is described in this entry. The clone's antigen remains unknown. The junction departs from the called germline gene at one end, perhaps through a read error. Including the terminal cysteine and phenylalanine, the CDR3 comprises 13 residues. The sequence is cut down to CDR3 DNA, 39 bases in frame from base 1. Starting from roughly 540 ng total RNA, TCRbeta-specific cDNA was produced by reverse transcription with a constant-region primer and ProtoScript II reverse transcriptase. Construction of the TCRbeta libraries relied on three nested rounds of multiplex PCR, following a slightly modified ARM-PCR procedure. The first two PCR rounds used multiplex TRBV1-TRBV30 forward primers with a Cbeta reverse primer, each for about 10 cycles. A final 25-cycle PCR with Deep VentR polymerase added sample barcodes and Illumina adapters. Before sequencing, amplicons between 200 and 500 bp were purified from gel using a QIAquick gel extraction kit. An Illumina HiSeq 2500 was used to sequence the TCRbeta amplicons, generating 250-bp paired-end reads. The source study handled its data this way. Reads were quality-trimmed with Trimmomatic v0.33, and paired reads were merged with FLASH v1.2.11 to recover full CDR3 sequences. MiGEC v1.2.1b assigned V, D and J germline segments to the rearranged TCRbeta sequences. Clonotype statistics, along with Shannon-Wiener diversity indices, were calculated using VDJtools v1.0.0. To cut down on sampling bias, every analysis after diversity analysis relied on just the 250 most abundant clonotypes from each sample. TCRdb reran the public reads through fastp at Q25 and MiXCR, keeping productive beta chains. Entries that share a CDR3 protein sequence are merged under the most common genes and DNA. TCRdb's processing, not the authors' own work, is the source of the V and J calls. The sample contains 55,000 to 65,000 distinct CDR3 sequences, 70% to 85% of them found a single time. Of the sample, about 56% is held by the ten largest clones.

Total RNA and DNA were co-extracted from approximately 20-30 mg of bulk tissue with the AllPrep DNA/RNA mini kit, without cell sorting. A few patients with histopathologically diagnosed primary liver carcinoma underwent surgical resection in China between November 2015 and March 2016. At the time of sampling, the patients were treatment-naive and had chronic HBV infection. Five spatially separated regions were sampled per tumor: superior, inferior, left-lateral and right-lateral poles, plus the tumor centre. According to histology, viable tumor cells made up more than 75% of every tumor sample. Each fresh piece of tumor and adjacent tissue was cut in two, with one half stored in RNAlater at -80 degrees C and the other half sent for histology. The source of the sample is a study of tumor-infiltrating lymphocytes in primary liver carcinoma (dated by TCRdb to about 2017). General notes on the study: Hepatocellular carcinoma (four) or combined HCC and intrahepatic cholangiocarcinoma (one) was present in the five patients, who were three men and two women aged 30 to 69 years. The five patients had tumors staged T1-T3 N0M0, with maximum diameters ranging from about 4.2 to 11 cm. Each sample produced roughly 3.5 to 7.13 million productive TCRbeta reads, and read depth showed no significant difference between tissue types. TCRbeta repertoire sequencing, expression microarrays and whole-exome sequencing were combined in the study across five regions of each liver tumor, with adjacent normal tissue and blood also included. A total of approximately 35 specimens from 5 patients underwent TCRbeta repertoire sequencing, comprising around 25 tumor regions, 5 adjacent noncancerous liver tissues and 5 peripheral blood samples. To link TCRbeta repertoire diversity to the local molecular phenotype, the approximately 24 tumor region samples were profiled with Agilent mRNA microarrays. Technical replicate repertoires showed high reproducibility, with mean shared-clone rates near 0.89 and correlation coefficients above 0.95. Broader findings and caveats from the paper: Only about 7-25% of top clones were found in all five regions of a tumor, suggesting spatial heterogeneity of tumor-infiltrating T cells. The study included only five patients, and the authors note findings should be validated in a larger study. Bulk unsorted samples precluded comparing CD4+ and CD8+ T cell repertoires. Only the TCR beta chain was sequenced, which likely underestimates true repertoire diversity because unpaired alpha chains were not captured. Consistent with antigen-driven expansion, pairs of tumor regions showed higher repertoire overlap (mean about 35%) than either tumor-adjacent pairs (about 17%) or tumor-blood pairs (around 15%). Compared with blood, tumors had a significantly larger share of the repertoire taken up by the top 250 clones (p = 0.039).

The receptor was isolated from a man aged 40-49 years with primary liver carcinoma and hepatitis B virus infection. Recombination joined TRBV12-3 or TRBV12-4 with TRBJ2-1; TRBD2 might be the D gene, on 6 matching bases. Sequenced input: liver tumor tissue from sampling region 2. This specimen's cell subset or site label, per the study, means: tumor region T2, inferior pole. The sequenced DNA: TGTGCCATCGGCTTAGCGGCATACAATGAGCAATTCTTC. This yields the protein CAIGLAAYNEQFF.